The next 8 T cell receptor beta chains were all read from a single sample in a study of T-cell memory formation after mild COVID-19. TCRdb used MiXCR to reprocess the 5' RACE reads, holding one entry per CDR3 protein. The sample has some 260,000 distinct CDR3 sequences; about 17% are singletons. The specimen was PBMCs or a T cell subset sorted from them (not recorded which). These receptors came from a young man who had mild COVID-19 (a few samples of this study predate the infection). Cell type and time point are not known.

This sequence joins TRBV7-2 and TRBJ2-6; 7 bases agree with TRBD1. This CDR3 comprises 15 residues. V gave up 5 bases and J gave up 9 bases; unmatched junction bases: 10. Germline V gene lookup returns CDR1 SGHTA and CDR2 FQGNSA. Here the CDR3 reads CASSLDRARVNVLTF. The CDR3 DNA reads TGTGCCAGCAGCCTAGACAGGGCTCGGGTCAACGTCCTGACTTTC.

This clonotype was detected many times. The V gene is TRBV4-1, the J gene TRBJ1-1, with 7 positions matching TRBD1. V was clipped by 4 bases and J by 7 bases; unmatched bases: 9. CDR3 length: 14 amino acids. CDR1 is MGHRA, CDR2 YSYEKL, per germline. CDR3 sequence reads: CASSPRLRDSEAFF. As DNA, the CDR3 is TGCGCCAGCAGCCCACGTCTCCGGGACAGTGAAGCTTTCTTT.

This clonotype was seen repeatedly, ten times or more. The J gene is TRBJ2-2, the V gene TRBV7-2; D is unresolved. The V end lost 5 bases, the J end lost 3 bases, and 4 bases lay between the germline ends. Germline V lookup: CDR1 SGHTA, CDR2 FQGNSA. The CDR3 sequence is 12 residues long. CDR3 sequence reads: CASSPYTGELFF. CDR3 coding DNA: TGTGCCAGCAGCCCCTACACCGGGGAGCTGTTTTTT.

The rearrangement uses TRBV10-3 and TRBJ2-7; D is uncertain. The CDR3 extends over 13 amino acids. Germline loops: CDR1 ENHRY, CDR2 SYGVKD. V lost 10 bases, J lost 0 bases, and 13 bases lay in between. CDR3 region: CATNQLSSYEQYF. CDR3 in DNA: TGTGCCACCAATCAGTTGAGCTCCTACGAGCAGTACTTC.

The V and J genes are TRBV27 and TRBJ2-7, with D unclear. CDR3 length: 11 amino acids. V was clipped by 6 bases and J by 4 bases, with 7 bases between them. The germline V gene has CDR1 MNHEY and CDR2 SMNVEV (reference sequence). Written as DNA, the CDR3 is TGTGCCAGCAGAAACTCTTACGAGCAGTACGTC. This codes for CASRNSYEQYV.

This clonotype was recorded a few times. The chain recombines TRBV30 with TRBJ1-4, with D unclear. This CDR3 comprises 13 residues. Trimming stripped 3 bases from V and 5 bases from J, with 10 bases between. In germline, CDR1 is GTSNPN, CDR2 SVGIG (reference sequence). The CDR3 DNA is TGTGCCTGGAGCCTCTCCCCGAATGAAAAACTGTTTTTT. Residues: CAWSLSPNEKLFF.

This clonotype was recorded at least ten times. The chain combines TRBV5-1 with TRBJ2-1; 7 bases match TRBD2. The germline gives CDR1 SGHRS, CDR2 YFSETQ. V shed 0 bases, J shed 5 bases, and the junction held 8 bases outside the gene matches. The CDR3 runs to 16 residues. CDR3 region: CASSLAFGLADNEQFF. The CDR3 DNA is TGCGCCAGCAGCTTGGCCTTCGGCCTAGCGGACAATGAGCAGTTCTTC.

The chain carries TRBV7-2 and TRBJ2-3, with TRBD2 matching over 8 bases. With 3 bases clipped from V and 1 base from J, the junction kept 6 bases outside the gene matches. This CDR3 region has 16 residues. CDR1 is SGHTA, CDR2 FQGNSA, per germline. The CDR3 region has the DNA TGTGCCAGCAGCTTCCCTAGCGGGTTCGGCACAGATACGCAGTATTTT. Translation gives CASSFPSGFGTDTQYF. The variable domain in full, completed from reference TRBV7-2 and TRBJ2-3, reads GAGVSQSPSNKVTEKGKDVELRCDPISGHTALYWYRQSLGQGLEFLIYFQGNSAPDKSGLPSDRFSAERTGGSVSTLTIQRTQQEDSAVYLCASSFPSGFGTDTQYFGPGTRLTVL.